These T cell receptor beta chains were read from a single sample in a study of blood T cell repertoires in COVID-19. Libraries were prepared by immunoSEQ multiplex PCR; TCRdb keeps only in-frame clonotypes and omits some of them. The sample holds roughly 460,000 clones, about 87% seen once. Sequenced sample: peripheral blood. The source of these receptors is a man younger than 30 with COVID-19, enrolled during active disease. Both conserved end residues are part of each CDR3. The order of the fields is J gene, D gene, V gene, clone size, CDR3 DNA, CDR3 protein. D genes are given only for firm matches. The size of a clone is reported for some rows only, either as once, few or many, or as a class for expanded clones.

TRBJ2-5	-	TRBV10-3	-	TGTGCCATCAAGCCGGGAGAGAAAGAGACCCAGTACTTC	CAIKPGEKETQYF
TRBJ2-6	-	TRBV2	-	TGTGCCAGACAAGACTCTGGGGCCAACGTCCTGACTTTC	CARQDSGANVLTF
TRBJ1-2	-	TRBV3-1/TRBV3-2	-	TGTGCCAGCAGCCAAGCCGGGGGTGGCTACACCTTC	CASSQAGGGYTF
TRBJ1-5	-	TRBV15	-	TGTGCCACCAGCAGAGTAGCGGGTAGCAATCAGCCCCAGCATTTT	CATSRVAGSNQPQHF
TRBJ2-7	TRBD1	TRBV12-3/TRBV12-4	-	TGTGCCAGCAGCCCGGGACAGCACTACGAGCAGTACTTC	CASSPGQHYEQYF
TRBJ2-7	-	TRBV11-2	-	TGTGCCAGCAGCTTTTCAATGGACTTTGCCTACGAGCAGTACTTC	CASSFSMDFAYEQYF
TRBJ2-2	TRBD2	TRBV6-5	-	TGTGCCGCGACAAAGCGGGGGGGGACCGGGGAGCTGTTTTTT	CAATKRGGTGELFF
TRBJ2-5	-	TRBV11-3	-	TGTGCCAGCAGCTTACCCTGGGGCCTACCTAGCGCCAGATTCCAAGAGACCCAGTACTTC	CASSLPWGLPSARFQETQYF
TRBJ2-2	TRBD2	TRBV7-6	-	TGTGCCAGCAGCTTACGACTAGCGGGGGACACCGGGGAGCTGTTTTTT	CASSLRLAGDTGELFF
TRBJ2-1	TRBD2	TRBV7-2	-	TGTGCCAGCAGCTTACTCCTAGCGGGGGGGCCTCGGGAGCAGTTCTTC	CASSLLLAGGPREQFF
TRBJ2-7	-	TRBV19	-	TGTGCCAGTAGTATCCGTCAGGGCTCCGACGAGCAGTACTTC	CASSIRQGSDEQYF
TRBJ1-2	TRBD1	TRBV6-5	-	TGTGCCAGCAGTTACTCTGGGACAGGGTCTTTTAGCTACACCTTC	CASSYSGTGSFSYTF
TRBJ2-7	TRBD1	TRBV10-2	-	TGCGCCAGCAGTGAGGGGGGACAGCCCTACGAGCAGTACTTC	CASSEGGQPYEQYF
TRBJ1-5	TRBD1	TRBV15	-	TGTGCCACCAGCCGCGGGGACAGGGGCAATCAGCCCCAGCATTTT	CATSRGDRGNQPQHF
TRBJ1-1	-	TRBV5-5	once	TGTGCCAGCAGCTTGGGACGGGACACTGAAGCTTTCTTT	CASSLGRDTEAFF
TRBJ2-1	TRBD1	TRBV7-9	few	TGTGCCAGCAGCTTACTACAGGGGAGTTATAATGAGCAGTTCTTC	CASSLLQGSYNEQFF
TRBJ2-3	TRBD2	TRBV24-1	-	TGTGCCACCAGTGATTTGCAAGCGGGAGGGCCCGGTACGCAGTATTTT	CATSDLQAGGPGTQYF
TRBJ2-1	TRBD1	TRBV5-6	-	TGTGCCAGCAGCCGCAACAGGGGCCTAACCTACAATGAGCAGTTCTTC	CASSRNRGLTYNEQFF
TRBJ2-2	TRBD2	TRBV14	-	TGTGCCAGCAGCCAAGATTGGGGACTAGCGGGACCCGGGGAGCTGTTTTTT	CASSQDWGLAGPGELFF
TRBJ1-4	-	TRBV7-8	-	TGTGCCAGCAGCCCTCAGGGAAATGAAAAACTGTTTTTT	CASSPQGNEKLFF
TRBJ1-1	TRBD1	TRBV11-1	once	TGTGCCAGCAGATTCAGTTCAACAGGGGTGGTCACTGAAGCTTTCTTT	CASRFSSTGVVTEAFF
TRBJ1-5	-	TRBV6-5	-	TGTGCCAGCAAACCACCGGGACATAGCAATCAGCCCCAGCATTTT	CASKPPGHSNQPQHF
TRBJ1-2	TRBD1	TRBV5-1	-	TGCGCCAGCAGCCCGGGGACAGGGGGAATAGTCTATGGCTACACCTTC	CASSPGTGGIVYGYTF
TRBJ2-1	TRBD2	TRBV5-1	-	TGCGCCAGCAGCCCGGGAGGGGTGGGGGAGCAGTTCTTC	CASSPGGVGEQFF
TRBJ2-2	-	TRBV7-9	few	TGTGCCAGCAGCCTTGGACAGACCGTTGTGGAGCTGTTTTTT	CASSLGQTVVELFF
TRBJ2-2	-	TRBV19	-	TGTGCCAGTAGTATAGGGCGGGGGCACGGGGAGCTGTTTTTT	CASSIGRGHGELFF
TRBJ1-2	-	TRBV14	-	TGTGCCAGCAGCCAAGCGTGGCTCTATGGCTACACCTTC	CASSQAWLYGYTF
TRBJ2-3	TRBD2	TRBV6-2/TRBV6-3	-	TGTGCCAGCAGTTCCGGGACTAGCGGGCTAGATACGCAGTATTTT	CASSSGTSGLDTQYF